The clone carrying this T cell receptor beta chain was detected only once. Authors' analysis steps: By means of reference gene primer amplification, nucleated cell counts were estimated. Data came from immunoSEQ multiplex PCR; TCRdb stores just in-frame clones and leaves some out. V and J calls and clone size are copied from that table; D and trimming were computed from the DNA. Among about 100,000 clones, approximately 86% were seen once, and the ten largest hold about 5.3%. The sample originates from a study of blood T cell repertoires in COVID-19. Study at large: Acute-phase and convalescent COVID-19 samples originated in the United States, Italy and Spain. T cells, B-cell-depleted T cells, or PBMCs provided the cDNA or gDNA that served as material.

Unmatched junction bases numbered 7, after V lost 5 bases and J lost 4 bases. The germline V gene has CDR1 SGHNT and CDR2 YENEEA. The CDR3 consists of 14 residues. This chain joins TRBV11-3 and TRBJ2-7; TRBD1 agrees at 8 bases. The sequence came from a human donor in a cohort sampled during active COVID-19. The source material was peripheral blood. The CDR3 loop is CASSHRGSGYEQYF. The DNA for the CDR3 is TGTGCCAGCAGCCACAGGGGGTCAGGTTACGAGCAGTACTTC.